The next 10 T cell receptor beta chains were all read from a single sample in a study of Graves' ophthalmopathy and Graves' hyperthyroidism. RNA transcripts were the template, and TCR beta CDR3 regions were amplified from them. The library came from an HTBI-primed first-round RT-PCR and a second-round multiplex PCR. TCRdb passed the multiplex PCR reads through MiXCR, listing each CDR3 protein once. The table has about 160,000 distinct CDR3 sequences, roughly two fifths seen once. The specimen was peripheral blood. The receptors were gathered from a man aged 25 to 40 with Graves' ophthalmopathy.

In its sample, this clonotype was seen many times. The chain recombines TRBV12-3 or TRBV12-4 with TRBJ1-2; D not resolved. The length of the CDR3 is 14 residues. V was pared by 3 bases and J by 0 bases, with 8 bases between. The CDR3 protein is CASSLGHPNYGYTF. The CDR3 DNA reads TGTGCCAGCAGTTTGGGCCATCCTAACTATGGCTACACCTTC.

The J gene is TRBJ1-5, the V gene TRBV6-1; a possible D gene is TRBD1 (5 bases). The CDR3 totals 14 residues. Germline CDR1 and CDR2: MNHNS and SASEGT. V dropped 7 bases and J dropped 0 bases, with 10 bases sitting between them. The CDR3 DNA reads as TGTGCCAGCACTCGGGGGAATAGCAATCAGCCCCAGCATTTT. It is translated as CASTRGNSNQPQHF.

This chain connects TRBV6-2 or TRBV6-3 to TRBJ2-2; no definite D call. V lost 3 bases to trimming and J lost 5 bases, with 7 bases between them. The CDR3 spans 13 residues. Germline CDR1 MNHEY, CDR2 SVGEGT. The CDR3 sequence is CASSYMETGELFF. In nucleotides, the CDR3 is TGTGCCAGCAGTTATATGGAAACCGGGGAGCTGTTTTTT.

This chain links TRBV28 with TRBJ2-7; possible D gene TRBD1, 5 bases. Germline V gives CDR1 MDHEN, CDR2 SYDVKM. V lost 4 bases and J 2 bases, leaving 18 bases between the germline ends. The CDR3 extends over 16 amino acids. The CDR3 region has the DNA TGTGCCAGCAGTTCACCCAGAAGTGACAGAACCTACGAGCAGTACTTC. Amino acids: CASSSPRSDRTYEQYF.

This clonotype showed up many times. J is TRBJ1-5 and V is TRBV18; 9 bases agree with TRBD1. Germline assignment: CDR1 KGHSH and CDR2 LQKENI. V dropped 4 bases and J dropped 6; count of bases not matched to a gene: 10. The CDR3 extends over 16 amino acids. CDR3 in amino acids: CASSLDTGGSGQPQHF. CDR3 DNA sequence: TGTGCCAGCTCACTAGACACAGGGGGCTCGGGTCAGCCCCAGCATTTT.

This clonotype has a count of ten or more. V usage is TRBV30 and J usage is TRBJ2-2; no definite D call. The CDR3 sequence is 11 residues long. The V end lost 2 bases, the J end lost 6 bases, and 4 bases lay between the germline ends. CDR1 is GTSNPN and CDR2 is SVGIG in the germline V gene (reference sequence). CDR3 sequence (DNA): TGTGCCTGGAGTTTGTCCGGGGAGCTGTTTTTT. Protein: CAWSLSGELFF.

This clonotype showed up many times. The chain combines TRBV28 with TRBJ2-7; 12 bases map to TRBD1. The CDR3 consists of 16 residues. Trimming at V came to 2 bases and at J to 5 bases, leaving 7 bases not matched to a gene. Germline V lookup: CDR1 MDHEN, CDR2 SYDVKM. The CDR3 is CASSLGTGGFVNEQYF. The CDR3 DNA reads as TGTGCCAGCAGTTTAGGGACAGGGGGCTTTGTCAACGAGCAGTACTTC. Full variable domain (missing parts from reference TRBV28 and TRBJ2-7): DVKVTQSSRYLVKRTGEKVFLECVQDMDHENMFWYRQDPGLGLRLIYFSYDVKMKEKGDIPEGYSVSREKKERFSLILESASTNQTSMYLCASSLGTGGFVNEQYFGPGTRLTVT.

The V call is TRBV6-2 or TRBV6-3, the J call TRBJ1-1; 12 positions agree with TRBD1. This CDR3 comprises 16 residues. V shed 8 bases, J shed 6 bases, and the junction held 13 bases outside the gene matches. The germline V gene encodes CDR1 MNHEY and CDR2 SVGEGT. The CDR3 reads CASGRSRDRGQSEAFF. The CDR3 bases are TGTGCCAGCGGCCGGAGCCGGGACAGGGGGCAGTCTGAAGCTTTCTTT.

V gene TRBV12-3 or TRBV12-4 combines with J gene TRBJ2-5; D is unresolved. The CDR3 has 14 amino acids. Trimming cost V 3 bases and J 1 base, with 9 bases left between them. CDR3 nucleotide sequence: TGTGCCAGCAGTTTCCAACTAACCCAAGAGACCCAGTACTTC. This sequence encodes CASSFQLTQETQYF.

V gene TRBV9 combines with J gene TRBJ2-7; no firm D call. Germline values: CDR1 SGDLS, CDR2 YYNGEE. The CDR3 has 14 amino acids. Trimming removed 0 bases at V and 2 bases at J, with 9 bases between. In DNA form, the CDR3 reads TGTGCCAGCAGCGTAGGAGGTGGCACCTACGAGCAGTACTTC. Translation: CASSVGGGTYEQYF. The full variable domain, in which reference TRBV9 and TRBJ2-7 provide the parts outside the CDR3, is DSGVTQTPKHLITATGQRVTLRCSPRSGDLSVYWYQQSLDQGLQFLIQYYNGEERAKGNILERFSAQQFPDLHSELNLSSLELGDSALYFCASSVGGGTYEQYFGPGTRLTVT.